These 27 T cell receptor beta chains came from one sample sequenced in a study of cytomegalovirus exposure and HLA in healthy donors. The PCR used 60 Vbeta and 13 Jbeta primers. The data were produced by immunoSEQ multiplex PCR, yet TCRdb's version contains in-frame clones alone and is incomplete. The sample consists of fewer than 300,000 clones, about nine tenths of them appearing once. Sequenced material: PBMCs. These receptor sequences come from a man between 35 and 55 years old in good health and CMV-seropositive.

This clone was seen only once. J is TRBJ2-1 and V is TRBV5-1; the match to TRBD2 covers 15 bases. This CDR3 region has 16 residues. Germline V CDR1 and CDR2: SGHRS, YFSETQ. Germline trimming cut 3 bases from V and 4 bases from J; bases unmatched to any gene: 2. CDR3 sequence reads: CASSSGLAGGYNEQFF. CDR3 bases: TGCGCCAGCAGCTCGGGACTAGCGGGAGGATACAATGAGCAGTTCTTC.

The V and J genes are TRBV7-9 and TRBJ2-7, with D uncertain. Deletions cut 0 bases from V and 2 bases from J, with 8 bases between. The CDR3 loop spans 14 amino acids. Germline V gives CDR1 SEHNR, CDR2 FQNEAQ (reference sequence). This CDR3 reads CASSLALQTYEQYF. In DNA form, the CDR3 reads TGTGCCAGCAGCTTAGCTTTACAAACCTACGAGCAGTACTTC.

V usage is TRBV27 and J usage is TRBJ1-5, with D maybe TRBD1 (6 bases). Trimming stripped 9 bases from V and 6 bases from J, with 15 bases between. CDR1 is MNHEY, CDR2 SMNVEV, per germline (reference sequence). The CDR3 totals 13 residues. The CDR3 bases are TGTGCCAGGCCTGCGGGGGCTCTTCAGCCCCAGCATTTT. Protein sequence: CARPAGALQPQHF.

CDR3 region: CASSLGRASIGEKLFF. For the CDR3, the DNA is TGTGCCAGCAGCTTGGGCAGGGCTTCAATCGGGGAAAAACTGTTTTTT. This chain uses TRBV7-9 with TRBJ1-4; perhaps TRBD1 as D (5 bases). Germline lookup yields CDR1 SEHNR and CDR2 FQNEAQ (reference sequence). The CDR3 consists of 16 residues. V was cut by 3 bases and J by 8 bases, with 19 bases left in between. Filled out from reference TRBV7-9 and TRBJ1-4, the complete variable domain reads DTGVSQNPRHKITKRGQNVTFRCDPISEHNRLYWYRQTLGQGPEFLTYFQNEAQLEKSRLLSDRFSAERPKGSFSTLEIQRTEQGDSAMYLCASSLGRASIGEKLFFGSGTQLSVL.

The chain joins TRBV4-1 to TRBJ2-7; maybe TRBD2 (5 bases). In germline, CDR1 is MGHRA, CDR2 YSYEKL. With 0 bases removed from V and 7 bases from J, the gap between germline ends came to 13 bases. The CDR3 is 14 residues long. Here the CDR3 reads CASSQEFGRGEQYF. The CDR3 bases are TGCGCCAGCAGCCAAGAGTTCGGGCGAGGGGAGCAGTACTTC.

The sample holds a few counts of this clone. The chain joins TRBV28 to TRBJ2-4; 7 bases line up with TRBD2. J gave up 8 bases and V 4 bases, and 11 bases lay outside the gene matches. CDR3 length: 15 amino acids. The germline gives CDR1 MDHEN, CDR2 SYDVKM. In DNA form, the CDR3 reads TGTGCCAGCAGTTCCCCCTGGGTTGGGGGGGACATTCAGTACTTC. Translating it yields CASSSPWVGGDIQYF. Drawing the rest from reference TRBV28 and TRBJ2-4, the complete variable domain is DVKVTQSSRYLVKRTGEKVFLECVQDMDHENMFWYRQDPGLGLRLIYFSYDVKMKEKGDIPEGYSVSREKKERFSLILESASTNQTSMYLCASSSPWVGGDIQYFGAGTRLSVL.

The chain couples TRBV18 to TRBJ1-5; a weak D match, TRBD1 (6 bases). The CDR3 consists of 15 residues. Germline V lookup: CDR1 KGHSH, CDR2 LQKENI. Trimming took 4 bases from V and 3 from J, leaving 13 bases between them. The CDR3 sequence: CASSRAGGFNQPQHF. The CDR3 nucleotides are TGTGCCAGCTCACGGGCGGGGGGCTTCAATCAGCCCCAGCATTTT.

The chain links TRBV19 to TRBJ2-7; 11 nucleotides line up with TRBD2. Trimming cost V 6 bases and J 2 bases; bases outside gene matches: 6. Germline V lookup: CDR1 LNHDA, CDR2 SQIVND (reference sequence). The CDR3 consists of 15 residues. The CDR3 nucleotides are TGTGCCAGTAGGGACACTAGCGGGAGAACCTACGAGCAGTACTTC. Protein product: CASRDTSGRTYEQYF.

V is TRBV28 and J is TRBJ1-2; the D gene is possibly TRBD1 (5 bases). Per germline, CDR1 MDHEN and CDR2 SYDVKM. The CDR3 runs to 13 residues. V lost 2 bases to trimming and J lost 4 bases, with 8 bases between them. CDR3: CASSLDRFYGYTF. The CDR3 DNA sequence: TGTGCCAGCAGTTTAGACAGATTCTATGGCTACACCTTC.

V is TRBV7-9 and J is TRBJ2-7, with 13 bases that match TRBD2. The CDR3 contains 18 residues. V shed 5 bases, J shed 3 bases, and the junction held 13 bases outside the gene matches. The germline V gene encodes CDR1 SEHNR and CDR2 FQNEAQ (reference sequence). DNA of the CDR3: TGTGCCAGCAGCAGGGACGCCGGGACTAGCGGGAAACTCTACGAGCAGTACTTC. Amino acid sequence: CASSRDAGTSGKLYEQYF. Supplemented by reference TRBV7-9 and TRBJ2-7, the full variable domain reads DTGVSQNPRHKITKRGQNVTFRCDPISEHNRLYWYRQTLGQGPEFLTYFQNEAQLEKSRLLSDRFSAERPKGSFSTLEIQRTEQGDSAMYLCASSRDAGTSGKLYEQYFGPGTRLTVT.

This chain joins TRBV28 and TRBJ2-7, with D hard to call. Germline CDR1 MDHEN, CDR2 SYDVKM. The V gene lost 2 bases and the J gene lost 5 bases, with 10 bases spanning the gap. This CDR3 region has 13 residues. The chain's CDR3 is CASSLGQSHEQYF. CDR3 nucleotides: TGTGCCAGCAGTTTAGGCCAGTCCCACGAGCAGTACTTC.

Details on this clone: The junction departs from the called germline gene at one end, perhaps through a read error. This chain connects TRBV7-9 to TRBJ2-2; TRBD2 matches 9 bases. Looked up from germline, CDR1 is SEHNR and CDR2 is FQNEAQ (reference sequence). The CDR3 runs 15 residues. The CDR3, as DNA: TGTTCCAGCAGCTTCGGCGGGAGGGCCGACGGGGAGCTGTTTTTT. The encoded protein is CSSSFGGRADGELFF.

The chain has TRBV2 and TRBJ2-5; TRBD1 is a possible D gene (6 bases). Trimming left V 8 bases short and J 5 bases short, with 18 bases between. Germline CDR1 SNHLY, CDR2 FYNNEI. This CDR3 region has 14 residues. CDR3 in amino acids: CASRPVTGYETQYF. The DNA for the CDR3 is TGTGCCAGCCGCCCCGTCACAGGGTATGAGACCCAGTACTTC.

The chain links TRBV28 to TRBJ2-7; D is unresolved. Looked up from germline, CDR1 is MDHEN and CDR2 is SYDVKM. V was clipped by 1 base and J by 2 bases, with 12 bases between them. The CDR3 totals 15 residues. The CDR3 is CASSLYRDSPYEQYF. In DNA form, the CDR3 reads TGTGCCAGCAGTTTATACCGAGACTCACCCTACGAGCAGTACTTC.

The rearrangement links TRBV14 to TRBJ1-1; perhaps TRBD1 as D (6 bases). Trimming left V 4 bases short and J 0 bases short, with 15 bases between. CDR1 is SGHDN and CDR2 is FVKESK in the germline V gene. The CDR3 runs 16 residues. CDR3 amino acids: CASSPLGGPMNTEAFF. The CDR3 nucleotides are TGTGCCAGCAGCCCCCTGGGGGGGCCTATGAACACTGAAGCTTTCTTT. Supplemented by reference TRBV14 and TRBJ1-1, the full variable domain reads EAGVTQFPSHSVIEKGQTVTLRCDPISGHDNLYWYRRVMGKEIKFLLHFVKESKQDESGMPNNRFLAERTGGTYSTLKVQPAELEDSGVYFCASSPLGGPMNTEAFFGQGTRLTVV.

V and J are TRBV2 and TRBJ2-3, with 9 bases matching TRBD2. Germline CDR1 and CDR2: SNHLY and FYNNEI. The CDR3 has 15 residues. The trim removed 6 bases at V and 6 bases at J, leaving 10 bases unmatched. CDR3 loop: CASSARLAAFDTQYF. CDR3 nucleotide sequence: TGTGCCAGCAGCGCTAGACTAGCGGCCTTTGATACGCAGTATTTT.

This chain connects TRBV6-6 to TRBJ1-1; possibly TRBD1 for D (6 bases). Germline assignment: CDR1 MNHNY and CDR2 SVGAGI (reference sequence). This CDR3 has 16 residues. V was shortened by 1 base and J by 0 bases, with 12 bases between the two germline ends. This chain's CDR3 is CASSYFPQGMNTEAFF. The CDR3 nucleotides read TGTGCCAGCAGTTACTTCCCTCAGGGGATGAACACTGAAGCTTTCTTT.

CDR3 sequence reads: CASSLTRRVANEKLFF. CDR3 DNA sequence: TGTGCCAGCAGTTTAACCCGCCGGGTGGCTAATGAAAAACTGTTTTTT. The chain links TRBV28 to TRBJ1-4; D uncertain. Per the germline V gene, CDR1 is MDHEN and CDR2 is SYDVKM. This CDR3 has 16 amino acids. V lost 2 bases to trimming and J lost 3 bases, with 13 bases between them.

The CDR3: CSASRAEAFF. CDR3 DNA: TGCAGTGCTAGTCGCGCTGAAGCTTTCTTT. The rearrangement links TRBV20-1 to TRBJ1-1; D is unclear. CDR1 DFQATT and CDR2 SNEGSKA come from the germline V gene (reference sequence). Trimming shortened V by 3 bases and J by 6 bases, and 5 bases separated the two germline ends. This CDR3 is 10 amino acids long.

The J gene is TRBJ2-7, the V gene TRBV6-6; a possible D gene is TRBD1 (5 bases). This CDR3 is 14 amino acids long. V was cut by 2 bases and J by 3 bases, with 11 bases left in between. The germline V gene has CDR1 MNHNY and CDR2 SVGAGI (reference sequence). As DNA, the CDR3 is TGTGCCAGCAGTTACCTTGACAGATACTACGAGCAGTACTTC. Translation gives CASSYLDRYYEQYF.

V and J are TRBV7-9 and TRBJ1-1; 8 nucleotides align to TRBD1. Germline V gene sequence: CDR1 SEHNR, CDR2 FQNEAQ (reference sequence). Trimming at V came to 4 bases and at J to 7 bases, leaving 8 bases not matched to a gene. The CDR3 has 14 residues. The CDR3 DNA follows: TGTGCCAGCAGCTCCGACTTGACAGGGGTTGAAGCTTTCTTT. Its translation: CASSSDLTGVEAFF.

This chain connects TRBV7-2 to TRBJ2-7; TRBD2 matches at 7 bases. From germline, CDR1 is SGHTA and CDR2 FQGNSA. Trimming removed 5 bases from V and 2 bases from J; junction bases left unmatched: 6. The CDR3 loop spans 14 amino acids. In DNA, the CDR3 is TGTGCCAGCAGCAGGGGAGCGGGAACCTACGAGCAGTACTTC. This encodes CASSRGAGTYEQYF.

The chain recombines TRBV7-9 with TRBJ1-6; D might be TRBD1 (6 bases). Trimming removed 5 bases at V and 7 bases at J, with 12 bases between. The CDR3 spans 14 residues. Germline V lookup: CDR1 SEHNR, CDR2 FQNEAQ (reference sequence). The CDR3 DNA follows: TGTGCCAGCAGCGAACAGGGTGACAATTCACCCCTCCACTTT. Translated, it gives CASSEQGDNSPLHF.

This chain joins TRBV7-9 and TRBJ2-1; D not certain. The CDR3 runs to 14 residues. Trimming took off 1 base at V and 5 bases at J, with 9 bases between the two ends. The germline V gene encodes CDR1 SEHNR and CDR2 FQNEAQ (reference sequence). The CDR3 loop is CASSLVVADNEQFF. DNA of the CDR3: TGTGCCAGCAGCTTAGTGGTGGCAGACAATGAGCAGTTCTTC.

CDR3 DNA sequence: TGTGCCAGCAGTCCCCTAGAGGGTTACAGATCCTACGAGCAGTACTTC. Protein product: CASSPLEGYRSYEQYF. The J gene is TRBJ2-7, the V gene TRBV27; D possibly corresponds to TRBD2 (5 bases). The CDR3 contains 16 residues. CDR1 and CDR2 from the germline V gene are MNHEY and SMNVEV (reference sequence). Trimming shortened V by 5 bases and J by 1 base, and 18 bases separated the two germline ends.

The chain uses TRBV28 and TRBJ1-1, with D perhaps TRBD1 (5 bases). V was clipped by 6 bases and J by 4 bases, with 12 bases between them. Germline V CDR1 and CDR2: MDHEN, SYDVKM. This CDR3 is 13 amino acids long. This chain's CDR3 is CASSVETVTEAFF. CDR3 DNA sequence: TGTGCCAGCAGCGTCGAGACAGTCACTGAAGCTTTCTTT. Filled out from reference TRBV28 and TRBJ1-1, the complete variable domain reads DVKVTQSSRYLVKRTGEKVFLECVQDMDHENMFWYRQDPGLGLRLIYFSYDVKMKEKGDIPEGYSVSREKKERFSLILESASTNQTSMYLCASSVETVTEAFFGQGTRLTVV.

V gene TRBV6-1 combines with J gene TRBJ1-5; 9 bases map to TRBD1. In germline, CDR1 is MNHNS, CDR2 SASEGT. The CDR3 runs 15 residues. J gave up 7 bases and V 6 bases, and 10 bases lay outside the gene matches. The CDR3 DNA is TGTGCCAGCAGGGATCGAGGGACAGGGAGGCAGCCCCAGCATTTT. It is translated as CASRDRGTGRQPQHF.